The clone carrying this T cell receptor beta chain was observed many times. Its antigen is still unknown. No donor had other autoimmune disease, uncontrolled infection, pregnancy or lactation. This CDR3 has 12 residues. Trimming removed 2 bases at V and 6 bases at J, with 7 bases between. This entry belongs to a study of Graves' ophthalmopathy and Graves' hyperthyroidism. At the level of the study: Peripheral blood was collected at initial diagnosis, before any treatment.

Transcripts of RNA were the source for amplifying TCR beta CDR3 regions. RT-PCR in the first round used HTBI primers; a second-round multiplex PCR followed. From the multiplex PCR reads, TCRdb called clonotypes with MiXCR, one entry per CDR3 protein. The profile shows about 390,000 distinct CDR3 sequences, just over 15% of them singletons. The study, taken as a whole, reports: A majority of expanded thyroid clonotypes exceeding 0.001 frequency were likewise present in blood.

The sequence was obtained from a woman under 30 with stable Graves' hyperthyroidism. V is TRBV12-3 or TRBV12-4 and J is TRBJ1-1, with no clear D. What was sequenced was peripheral blood. CDR3: CASSLLIPEAFF. The CDR3 nucleotides read TGTGCCAGCAGTTTACTGATCCCTGAAGCTTTCTTT.